In its sample, the clone carrying this TCR beta chain was seen once. The antigen remains undetermined. The table came from immunoSEQ multiplex PCR; TCRdb's copy has only in-frame clones and leaves some out. Among just over 350,000 clones listed, about 91% were seen once. Per the germline V gene, CDR1 is SGHAT and CDR2 is FQNNGV. The trim removed 5 bases at V and 5 bases at J, leaving 2 bases unmatched. CDR3 length: 14 residues. The sample is drawn from a study of Ad26.COV2.S vaccination and SARS-CoV-2 variants. Findings and caveats of the study: Those who received the vaccine showed greater spike-specific TCR breadth than those given placebo. Spike-specific responses of CD8+ and CD4+ T cells were reported to display substantial breadth after vaccination. In TCR breadth and depth analyses, total T cell responses may have been underestimated.

The TCR originated in a human donor who had recovered from COVID-19. V gene TRBV11-2 combines with J gene TRBJ2-5; the match to TRBD2 covers 13 bases. The sample consisted of peripheral blood, taken after recovery from COVID-19. As DNA, the CDR3 is TGTGCCAGCAGCCCGGGACTAGCGGGGGAGACCCAGTACTTC. Translation: CASSPGLAGETQYF.